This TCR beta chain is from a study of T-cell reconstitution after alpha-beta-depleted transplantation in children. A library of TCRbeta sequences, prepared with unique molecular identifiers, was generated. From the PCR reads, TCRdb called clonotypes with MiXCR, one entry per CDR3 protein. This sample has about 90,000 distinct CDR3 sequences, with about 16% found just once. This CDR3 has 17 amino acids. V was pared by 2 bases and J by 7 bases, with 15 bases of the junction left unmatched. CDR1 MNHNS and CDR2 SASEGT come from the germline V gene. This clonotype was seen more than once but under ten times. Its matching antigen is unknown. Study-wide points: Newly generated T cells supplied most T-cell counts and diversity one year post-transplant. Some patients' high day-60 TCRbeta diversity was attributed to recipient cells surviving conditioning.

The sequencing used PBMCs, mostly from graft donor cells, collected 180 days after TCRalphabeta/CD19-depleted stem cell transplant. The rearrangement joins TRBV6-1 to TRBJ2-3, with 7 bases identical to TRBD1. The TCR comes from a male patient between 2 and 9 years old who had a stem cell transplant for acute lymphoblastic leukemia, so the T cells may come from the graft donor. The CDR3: CASSETLGQQLTHTQYF. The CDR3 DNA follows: TGTGCCAGCAGTGAAACATTGGGACAGCAGTTAACCCATACGCAGTATTTT.